Following are 8 T cell receptor beta chains from one sample sequenced in a study of cytomegalovirus exposure and HLA in healthy donors. 13 Jbeta primers and 60 Vbeta primers were used for the PCR. TCRdb keeps only in-frame clones here, not all; method: immunoSEQ multiplex PCR. The sample includes around 160,000 clones, 70% to 80% of them seen just once. Sequences were obtained from PBMCs. These receptors came from a man aged 35 to 55 in good health and CMV-seropositive.

The chain joins TRBV6-5 to TRBJ2-3, with D possibly being TRBD2 (6 bases). The germline V and J ends were trimmed by 6 bases and 2 bases, with 12 bases remaining between them. The germline gives CDR1 MNHEY, CDR2 SVGAGI. The CDR3 extends over 14 amino acids. The CDR3 coding sequence is TGTGCCAGCAGCCCCGGGACTTACACAGATACGCAGTATTTT. Its protein product is CASSPGTYTDTQYF.

The CDR3 reads CASSVSMGASGRVEQFF. CDR3 sequence (DNA): TGTGCCAGCAGCGTATCTATGGGGGCTAGCGGGAGGGTGGAGCAGTTCTTC. This chain joins TRBV9 and TRBJ2-1; 12 bases map to TRBD2. In germline, CDR1 is SGDLS, CDR2 YYNGEE. This CDR3 comprises 17 residues. The ends lost 1 base at V and 10 bases at J; junction bases unmatched: 12.

The chain is built from TRBV6-1 and TRBJ1-5, with TRBD1 matching over 8 bases. The CDR3 loop spans 17 amino acids. Germline CDR1 is MNHNS and CDR2 is SASEGT. J lost 7 bases, V lost 7 bases, and 18 bases had no gene match. The CDR3 protein is CASKEAKRQGKEQPQHF. The DNA of the CDR3 is TGTGCCAGCAAAGAAGCGAAACGACAGGGGAAGGAGCAGCCCCAGCATTTT.

The chain carries TRBV29-1 and TRBJ1-2, with D possibly matching TRBD1 (5 bases). Germline V CDR1 and CDR2: SQVTM, ANQGSEA. The CDR3 contains 10 residues. Trimming pared 4 bases from V and 6 bases from J, leaving 6 bases between. The CDR3 sequence is CSVVGDGYTF. The CDR3 DNA is TGCAGCGTTGTAGGGGATGGCTACACCTTC.

The chain couples TRBV27 to TRBJ2-1; D is perhaps TRBD1 (5 bases). This CDR3 contains 14 residues. Per the germline V gene, CDR1 is MNHEY and CDR2 is SMNVEV (reference sequence). The V end lost 0 bases, the J end lost 10 bases, and 13 bases lay between the germline ends. CDR3 protein: CASSLSSGFTEQFF. The DNA for the CDR3 is TGTGCCAGCAGTTTATCCTCAGGGTTCACGGAGCAGTTCTTC.

V gene TRBV14 combines with J gene TRBJ2-7; 10 positions match TRBD1. The ends lost 4 bases at V and 1 base at J; junction bases unmatched: 7. Germline loops: CDR1 SGHDN, CDR2 FVKESK. The CDR3 runs to 16 residues. The CDR3 DNA is TGTGCCAGCAGCCCCACCGGGACAGGGGTGTCCTACGAGCAGTACTTC. Amino acids: CASSPTGTGVSYEQYF.

The chain employs TRBV10-3 and TRBJ2-7; perhaps TRBD2 as D (6 bases). The germline CDR1 and CDR2 sequences are ENHRY and SYGVKD. There are 14 residues in the CDR3. Trimming left V 6 bases short and J 0 bases short, with 12 bases between. CDR3 nucleotides: TGTGCCATCAGCCGGGACTTCACCTCCTACGAGCAGTACTTC. It translates to CAISRDFTSYEQYF.

The chain couples TRBV5-6 to TRBJ2-7; the match to TRBD1 covers 7 bases. The CDR3 spans 12 residues. The V gene's germline CDR1 is SGHDT and CDR2 YYEEEE. V was clipped by 4 bases and J by 4 bases; unmatched bases: 2. DNA of the CDR3: TGTGCCAGCAGCCGGGACAGATACGAGCAGTACTTC. As protein: CASSRDRYEQYF.